The clone carrying this T cell receptor (beta chain) has at least ten counts. In the authors' workflow: Researchers report that nucleated cell counts were estimated from reference gene primer amplification. This table comes from immunoSEQ multiplex PCR, and its TCRdb copy is limited to in-frame clones, with some not included. V and J calls and clone size are those listed in that table; D and trimming were worked out from the DNA. The repertoire holds some 210,000 clones, with roughly 84% as singletons. This record belongs to a study of blood T cell repertoires in COVID-19. Study-wide context: Sites across the United States, Italy and Spain contributed samples from acute and convalescent COVID-19.

The source of this sequence is a human donor in a cohort sampled during active COVID-19. The sequencing sample was made of peripheral blood.

This CDR3 is CASSIIEDTIYF. The CDR3, as DNA: TGTGCCAGCAGCATTATAGAGGACACCATATATTTT. J is TRBJ1-3 and V is TRBV7-9; D uncertain. CDR1 SEHNR and CDR2 FQNEAQ come from the germline V gene (reference sequence). The length of the CDR3 is 12 residues. V was trimmed by 5 bases and J by 8 bases, leaving 10 bases between them.